The TCR beta chain described here comes from a study of CD8 T cells in ankylosing spondylitis. Study-wide points: The authors reported significant enrichment of disease-linked clones in matched ankylosing spondylitis synovial fluid. Among TCR beta sequences, a motif of fewer than 10 highly homologous variants appeared characteristic of ankylosing spondylitis blood.

TCRdb analysed the 5' RACE reads with MiXCR anew, one entry per CDR3 protein. The data contain hundreds of thousands of distinct CDR3 sequences, roughly 13% of them singletons. This clonotype showed up many times. What it binds is unknown. The receptor was derived from a male donor with ankylosing spondylitis. What was sequenced was blood, either unsorted or a sorted T cell fraction (not recorded which).

The chain's CDR3 is CASSPAGPGELFF. The CDR3 region has the DNA TGTGCCAGTTCCCCAGCAGGTCCCGGGGAGCTGTTTTTT. V gene TRBV27 combines with J gene TRBJ2-2; no firm D call. V gave up 9 bases and J gave up 6 bases, with 14 bases separating them. Germline CDR1 reads MNHEY; CDR2 reads SMNVEV (reference sequence). The CDR3 has 13 amino acids.